These 19 T cell receptor beta chains share one sample of origin, sequenced in a study of T cell responses to AZD1222 COVID-19 vaccine. The repertoire was sequenced with immunoSEQ multiplex PCR; TCRdb's copy has only in-frame clones and lacks some. The table has 150,000 or so clones, over 85% seen once; the top ten hold roughly 5%. Sequencing used peripheral blood, obtained on day 0 of AZD1222 vaccination. The receptors shown here come from an adult in good health.

This sequence joins TRBV4-1 and TRBJ1-1, with 7 bases matching TRBD1. The CDR3 totals 15 residues. Unmatched junction bases numbered 9, after V lost 3 bases and J lost 5 bases. The V gene's germline CDR1 is MGHRA and CDR2 YSYEKL. The CDR3 DNA reads as TGCGCCAGCAGCCAGGTTGAAAACAGGGGAACTGAAGCTTTCTTT. Its protein product is CASSQVENRGTEAFF.

J is TRBJ1-5 and V is TRBV19; D gene unclear. CDR1 LNHDA and CDR2 SQIVND come from the germline V gene (reference sequence). The V end was cut by 3 bases, the J end by 2 bases, with 11 bases between. CDR3 length: 15 amino acids. This chain's CDR3 is CASSIRVPRNQPQHF. DNA of the CDR3: TGTGCCAGTAGTATCCGGGTCCCACGCAATCAGCCCCAGCATTTT.

The chain is built from TRBV10-2 and TRBJ2-1; maybe TRBD2 (6 bases). The germline gives CDR1 WSHSY, CDR2 SAAADI. Trimming took off 5 bases at V and 3 bases at J, with 14 bases between the two ends. The CDR3 length is 15 residues. CDR3 DNA: TGCGCCAGCAGTCCTTTGCGGGAAGGCTACAATGAGCAGTTCTTC. Translated: CASSPLREGYNEQFF.

V usage is TRBV11-2 and J usage is TRBJ2-2, with D tentatively TRBD1 (5 bases). V lost 5 bases, J lost 7 bases, and 20 bases lay in between. The CDR3 loop spans 16 amino acids. Germline values: CDR1 SGHAT, CDR2 FQNNGV. CDR3: CASSRDRDLTRGELFF. The CDR3 DNA reads as TGTGCCAGCAGCCGAGACAGAGACTTAACCCGCGGGGAGCTGTTTTTT.

Concerning this clone: One end of the junction fails to match germline, which may point to a read error. This sequence joins TRBV7-7 and TRBJ2-7; TRBD1 aligns across 8 bases. The CDR3 runs to 15 residues. Germline V gene sequence: CDR1 SSHAT, CDR2 FNYEAQ (reference sequence). This CDR3 reads CASSLRQGANYEQYF. The DNA for the CDR3 is TGTGCTAGCAGCTTGCGTCAGGGGGCTAATTACGAGCAGTACTTC. Drawing the rest from reference TRBV7-7 and TRBJ2-7, the complete variable domain is GAGVSQSPRYKVTKRGQDVTLRCDPISSHATLYWYQQALGQGPEFLTYFNYEAQPDKSGLPSDRFSAERPEGSISTLTIQRTEQRDSAMYRCASSLRQGANYEQYFGPGTRLTVT.

The CDR3 coding sequence is TGTGCCAGCAGCTTAGATCGGCAGGGGAGGGCTTTCTTT. It encodes CASSLDRQGRAFF. V is TRBV11-2 and J is TRBJ1-1, with D possibly TRBD1 on 6 matching bases. Germline V CDR1 and CDR2: SGHAT, FQNNGV. Trimming stripped 0 bases from V and 11 bases from J, with 13 bases between. This CDR3 comprises 13 residues.

The gene calls are TRBV28 and TRBJ1-5; TRBD1 agrees at 9 bases. The CDR3 consists of 17 residues. The V gene's germline CDR1 is MDHEN and CDR2 SYDVKM. With 3 bases clipped from V and 0 bases from J, the junction kept 6 bases outside the gene matches. The CDR3 region is CASSFGGTGPSNQPQHF. CDR3 in DNA: TGTGCCAGCAGTTTTGGGGGGACAGGGCCTAGCAATCAGCCCCAGCATTTT.

The chain links TRBV15 to TRBJ1-3; D is undetermined. The CDR3 is made up of 13 amino acids. The V gene's germline CDR1 is LNHNV and CDR2 YYDKDF (reference sequence). The V and J ends lost 6 bases and 3 bases respectively, with 9 bases between them. The CDR3 reads CATSSGDGNTIYF. The DNA of the CDR3 is TGTGCCACCAGTTCGGGAGATGGAAACACCATATATTTT.

The CDR3 reads CASSRRQPYEQYF. DNA for the CDR3: TGTGCCAGCAGCCGACGACAACCCTACGAGCAGTACTTC. The chain joins TRBV6-2 or TRBV6-3 to TRBJ2-7; unclear D gene. V was trimmed by 6 bases and J by 2 bases, leaving 11 bases between them. Germline V gene sequence: CDR1 MNHEY, CDR2 SVGEGT. The CDR3 is 13 amino acids.

The chain is built from TRBV5-5 and TRBJ1-3; D uncertain. CDR1 is SGHKS, CDR2 YYEKEE, per germline (reference sequence). V lost 4 bases, J lost 0 bases, and 14 bases lay in between. There are 16 residues in the CDR3. CDR3 sequence: CASSDLTRLSGNTIYF. The CDR3 DNA is TGTGCCAGCAGCGATTTGACCAGACTCTCTGGAAACACCATATATTTT.

The V gene is TRBV5-8, the J gene TRBJ2-5, with D possibly being TRBD1 or TRBD2 (5 bases each). CDR3 length: 17 residues. Between the trimmed V and J ends, which lost 0 bases and 1 base, there was a span of 16 bases. Germline V gene lookup returns CDR1 SGHTS and CDR2 YDEGEE. This chain's CDR3 is CASSLATTSTGQETQYF. Here the CDR3 DNA reads TGTGCCAGCAGCTTGGCCACCACTAGTACAGGCCAAGAGACCCAGTACTTC.

J is TRBJ2-7 and V is TRBV27, with D possibly being TRBD1 (5 bases). Trimming stripped 3 bases from V and 2 bases from J, with 11 bases between. Germline CDR1 and CDR2: MNHEY and SMNVEV (reference sequence). CDR3 size: 14 residues. The CDR3 DNA sequence: TGTGCCAGCAGTTTTAGTGACAGTACCTACGAGCAGTACTTC. As protein: CASSFSDSTYEQYF.

This clone has only one observation. The gene calls are TRBV6-5 and TRBJ2-3; 10 nucleotides line up with TRBD2. In germline, CDR1 is MNHEY, CDR2 SVGAGI. Germline trimming cut 6 bases from V and 4 bases from J; bases unmatched to any gene: 4. The CDR3 runs to 14 residues. The CDR3: CASRLAGLSDTQYF. For the CDR3, the DNA is TGTGCCAGCAGACTAGCGGGGTTGTCAGATACGCAGTATTTT.

The chain has TRBV2 and TRBJ1-2; no clear D. Trimming removed 5 bases from V and 3 bases from J, with 10 bases in between. CDR3 size: 13 residues. Germline loops: CDR1 SNHLY, CDR2 FYNNEI. The CDR3 spells CASSPLTDYGYTF. The DNA of the CDR3 is TGTGCCAGCAGTCCGCTTACAGACTATGGCTACACCTTC.

This chain joins TRBV6-2 or TRBV6-3 and TRBJ2-7, with 11 bases aligning to TRBD2. The CDR3 runs 17 residues. Germline V gene sequence: CDR1 MNHEY, CDR2 SVGEGT. V lost 2 bases to trimming and J lost 2 bases; unmatched junction nucleotides: 8. CDR3 sequence (DNA): TGTGCCAGCAGTTACACTAGCGGGGGCCTCGAAGCCTACGAGCAGTACTTC. Amino acid sequence: CASSYTSGGLEAYEQYF.

The chain has TRBV6-5 and TRBJ1-3, with 9 bases identical to TRBD1. The CDR3 runs to 15 residues. V dropped 5 bases and J dropped 3; count of bases not matched to a gene: 5. Germline CDR1 is MNHEY and CDR2 is SVGAGI. CDR3 sequence reads: CASSLTGGRGNTIYF. In nucleotides, the CDR3 is TGTGCCAGCAGTCTAACAGGGGGCCGTGGAAACACCATATATTTT.

A word on this clone: The junction shows a germline mismatch at one end, possibly a read error. The gene calls are TRBV10-2 and TRBJ1-4, with D hard to call. Germline loops: CDR1 WSHSY, CDR2 SAAADI. The CDR3 contains 11 residues. DNA for the CDR3: TGCGCCAGCAGTGAGGGCACAGCCTTGATTTTT. It translates to CASSEGTALIF.

The chain is built from TRBV5-1 and TRBJ2-7, with 7 bases aligning to TRBD2. V lost 6 bases to trimming and J lost 0 bases; unmatched junction nucleotides: 6. Looked up from germline, CDR1 is SGHRS and CDR2 is YFSETQ. The CDR3 sequence is 14 residues long. The CDR3 DNA reads TGCGCCAGCAAACTAGCGCCGAGCTCCTACGAGCAGTACTTC. This codes for CASKLAPSSYEQYF. Looking up the rest from reference TRBV5-1 and TRBJ2-7 gives the full variable domain: KAGVTQTPRYLIKTRGQQVTLSCSPISGHRSVSWYQQTPGQGLQFLFEYFSETQRNKGNFPGRFSGRQFSNSRSEMNVSTLELGDSALYLCASKLAPSSYEQYFGPGTRLTVT.

The chain employs TRBV11-1 and TRBJ2-5; the D is unclear. In germline, CDR1 is SGHAT, CDR2 FQDESV (reference sequence). The V end was cut by 2 bases, the J end by 3 bases, with 10 bases between. This CDR3 comprises 14 residues. CDR3 nucleotide sequence: TGTGCCAGCAGCTTATTACATGGGGAAGAGACCCAGTACTTC. Protein product: CASSLLHGEETQYF.